This T cell receptor (beta chain) was obtained from a study of T cell clones after liver transplantation. Looking at the study overall: At least one year of complete immunosuppression withdrawal without enzymes over twice normal defined tolerance. Timepoints were pre-transplant, pre-withdrawal, and after withdrawal was completed or failed. Study-wide results and caveats: Graft donor-reactive T cells may have migrated into the graft rather than being deleted.

Sequenced by immunoSEQ multiplex PCR; TCRdb stores in-frame clones only, minus some. This table has under 35,000 clones, around 94% appearing once. Comment on this clone: Its antigen is currently unknown.

The specimen was CD8+ T cells from blood, collected 12 months after liver transplant. The receptor's source is a human patient who received a liver transplant. Some of the T cells might come from the graft donor.

This CDR3 is CASILSYEQYF. The CDR3 DNA sequence: TGTGCCAGCATCCTTTCCTACGAGCAGTACTTC. V usage is TRBV27 and J usage is TRBJ2-7; no definite D call. This CDR3 region has 11 residues. V gave up 7 bases and J gave up 1 base, with 5 bases separating them. Germline assignment: CDR1 MNHEY and CDR2 SMNVEV (reference sequence).